What follows are 31 T cell receptor beta chains derived from one specimen sequenced in a study of shared clonotypes between healthy human individuals. The table came from immunoSEQ multiplex PCR; TCRdb's copy has only in-frame clones and leaves some out. The sample yields about 1,900,000 clones, just under 95% seen once. Naive CD8 cells lacked CD45RO and underwent positive selection for CCR7, leaving out terminally differentiated effector memory CD45RA+ cells. What was sequenced was naive CD8+ T cells sorted from blood. These receptors were taken from a man aged 18 to 35 in good health.

The gene calls are TRBV6-6 and TRBJ1-1; D is unresolved. V dropped 5 bases and J dropped 1 base, with 17 bases sitting between them. CDR1 and CDR2 (germline): MNHNY, SVGAGI (reference sequence). The CDR3 extends over 16 amino acids. CDR3 nucleotide sequence: TGTGCCAGCAGTCCCGACCTCAGACTAGCGAACACTGAAGCTTTCTTT. This sequence encodes CASSPDLRLANTEAFF.

This chain connects TRBV6-5 to TRBJ2-1, with 7 bases fitting TRBD2. V gave up 6 bases and J gave up 6 bases; unmatched junction bases: 11. The CDR3 has 15 residues. Germline CDR1 is MNHEY and CDR2 is SVGAGI. This chain's CDR3 is CASSPLGGSGNEQFF. The DNA for the CDR3 is TGTGCCAGCAGCCCCTTGGGAGGGAGTGGCAATGAGCAGTTCTTC.

This clone was observed a few times. The chain recombines TRBV7-2 with TRBJ1-6, with D maybe TRBD1 (6 bases). This CDR3 spans 13 amino acids. The germline V and J ends were trimmed by 4 bases and 12 bases, with 13 bases remaining between them. The germline gives CDR1 SGHTA, CDR2 FQGNSA. CDR3 DNA sequence: TGTGCCAGCAGCTCCCCTGGACAGCTACCCCTCCACTTT. Amino acids: CASSSPGQLPLHF.

The V and J genes are TRBV6-1 and TRBJ1-5; the match to TRBD1 covers 8 bases. Germline V gene data show CDR1 as MNHNS and CDR2 as SASEGT. V gave up 4 bases and J gave up 0 bases; unmatched junction bases: 8. This CDR3 region has 17 residues. CDR3 sequence (DNA): TGTGCCAGCAGTGCAAACAGGGGGGTTTATAGCAATCAGCCCCAGCATTTT. It yields the protein CASSANRGVYSNQPQHF.

The chain is built from TRBV6-5 and TRBJ2-1, with 8 bases aligning to TRBD2. The length of the CDR3 is 16 residues. Germline V lookup: CDR1 MNHEY, CDR2 SVGAGI. V was pared by 0 bases and J by 6 bases, with 7 bases of the junction left unmatched. CDR3 loop: CASSYSKGLGFNEQFF. In DNA, the CDR3 is TGTGCCAGCAGTTACTCGAAGGGACTAGGATTCAATGAGCAGTTCTTC.

The genes are TRBV2 and TRBJ2-3; no definite D call. Germline V CDR1 and CDR2: SNHLY, FYNNEI. The CDR3 consists of 13 residues. The V end was cut by 8 bases, the J end by 0 bases, with 9 bases between. The CDR3 loop is CASHGLSTDTQYF. The CDR3 nucleotides read TGTGCCAGCCACGGTTTAAGCACAGATACGCAGTATTTT.

The CDR3 spells CASSLTKSSNQPQHF. In DNA form, the CDR3 reads TGTGCCAGCAGTCTGACCAAAAGTAGCAATCAGCCCCAGCATTTT. The rearrangement joins TRBV7-3 to TRBJ1-5; D is ambiguous. Trimming took 6 bases from V and 0 from J, leaving 12 bases between them. This CDR3 has 15 residues. Germline V gene lookup returns CDR1 SGHTA and CDR2 FQGTGA.

This clone appeared a single time. The CDR3 here is CASSLEGFFEKLFF. CDR3 DNA: TGTGCCAGCAGCTTAGAGGGGTTTTTTGAAAAACTGTTTTTT. This chain connects TRBV7-8 to TRBJ1-4, with D possibly matching TRBD1 (5 bases). Trimming shortened V by 1 base and J by 7 bases, and 10 bases separated the two germline ends. The V gene's germline CDR1 is SGHVS and CDR2 FQNEAQ. The CDR3 runs 14 residues.

The chain uses TRBV5-4 and TRBJ2-3; D may correspond to TRBD1 or TRBD2 (5 bases each). The V gene's germline CDR1 is SGHNT and CDR2 YYREEE (reference sequence). V was shortened by 0 bases and J by 2 bases, with 10 bases between the two germline ends. The CDR3 is made up of 15 amino acids. The CDR3 sequence: CASSLGDGPTDTQYF. The CDR3 nucleotides read TGTGCCAGCAGCTTGGGGGACGGACCCACAGATACGCAGTATTTT.

This chain joins TRBV19 and TRBJ1-2; D uncertain. Germline CDR1 reads LNHDA; CDR2 reads SQIVND (reference sequence). This CDR3 has 13 amino acids. Between the trimmed V and J ends, which lost 5 bases and 7 bases, there was a span of 14 bases. The DNA of the CDR3 is TGTGCCAGTAGTTCGGTCCCCGCGACTGGCTACACCTTC. As protein: CASSSVPATGYTF.

CDR3 nucleotide sequence: TGTGCTAGTGGTCTTCCGGGACAACAAGAATACCATGGCTACACCTTC. Residues: CASGLPGQQEYHGYTF. The gene calls are TRBV12-5 and TRBJ1-2; tentative D call: TRBD1 (6 bases). In germline, CDR1 is LGHNT, CDR2 FRNRAP. Trimming shortened V by 5 bases and J by 6 bases, and 22 bases separated the two germline ends. The CDR3 totals 16 residues.

The rearrangement links TRBV5-1 to TRBJ1-1; D gene ambiguous. This CDR3 comprises 14 residues. The V gene's germline CDR1 is SGHRS and CDR2 YFSETQ. The ends were cut back, 5 bases at V and 3 bases at J, with 14 bases in the middle. Written as DNA, the CDR3 is TGCGCCAGCAGTGGAGGTAGCGGGTACACTGAAGCTTTCTTT. Its protein is CASSGGSGYTEAFF.

The chain joins TRBV29-1 to TRBJ2-7, with 9 positions matching TRBD2. CDR1 is SQVTM and CDR2 is ANQGSEA in the germline V gene. The V and J ends lost 1 base and 4 bases, in that order; junction bases with no gene match: 8. CDR3 length: 15 residues. The CDR3 bases are TGCAGCGTTGAAGGCCTTAGCGGGAGTATATACGAGCAGTACTTC. It yields the protein CSVEGLSGSIYEQYF.

The chain recombines TRBV27 with TRBJ2-7, with 16 positions matching TRBD2. The CDR3 is made up of 19 amino acids. CDR1 is MNHEY and CDR2 is SMNVEV in the germline V gene (reference sequence). V shed 4 bases and J 2 bases; nucleotides not matched to a gene: 11. The chain's CDR3 is CASSSGTSGRATLPYEQYF. The CDR3 coding sequence is TGTGCCAGCAGTTCAGGGACTAGCGGGAGGGCGACCCTCCCCTACGAGCAGTACTTC.

The chain couples TRBV9 to TRBJ2-1; D is perhaps TRBD2 (5 bases). Germline V gene lookup returns CDR1 SGDLS and CDR2 YYNGEE. This CDR3 comprises 14 residues. Trimming removed 0 bases at V and 8 bases at J, with 12 bases between. The chain's CDR3 is CASSVVSLADEQFF. In DNA form, the CDR3 reads TGTGCCAGCAGCGTAGTGAGTCTAGCCGATGAGCAGTTCTTC.

The sample holds one count of this clone. The chain is built from TRBV5-4 and TRBJ2-1; TRBD2 agrees at 11 bases. This CDR3 has 17 residues. Unmatched junction bases numbered 13, after V lost 3 bases and J lost 8 bases. The germline gives CDR1 SGHNT, CDR2 YYREEE (reference sequence). The CDR3 region is CASSSGLAAQGSDEQFF. CDR3 bases: TGTGCCAGCAGCTCGGGACTAGCGGCTCAAGGGTCCGATGAGCAGTTCTTC.

This clone appeared once. The V and J genes are TRBV27 and TRBJ1-5, with D possibly matching TRBD1 (5 bases). Deletions cut 2 bases from V and 3 bases from J, with 14 bases between. The germline CDR1 and CDR2 sequences are MNHEY and SMNVEV (reference sequence). The CDR3 loop spans 16 amino acids. CDR3 bases: TGTGCCAGCAGTTTAACATCAGGGATATTCAATCAGCCCCAGCATTTT. Its protein is CASSLTSGIFNQPQHF.

The chain combines TRBV7-8 with TRBJ2-5; D not resolved. This CDR3 contains 14 residues. Germline V lookup: CDR1 SGHVS, CDR2 FQNEAQ. Trimming took off 1 base at V and 5 bases at J, with 11 bases between the two ends. The CDR3 DNA is TGTGCCAGCAGCTTAGTCCCCGATGGGGAGACCCAGTACTTC. Its translation is CASSLVPDGETQYF.

V gene TRBV27 combines with J gene TRBJ2-5; tentatively, D is TRBD2 (6 bases). The ends were cut back, 2 bases at V and 5 bases at J, with 18 bases in the middle. The CDR3 is 16 residues long. Germline V gene sequence: CDR1 MNHEY, CDR2 SMNVEV (reference sequence). Here the CDR3 reads CASSLLRAGRGETQYF. In nucleotides, the CDR3 is TGTGCCAGCAGTTTACTACGAGCGGGCCGGGGGGAGACCCAGTACTTC.

The rearrangement joins TRBV5-1 to TRBJ2-1, with 11 nucleotides matching TRBD1. Germline CDR1 and CDR2: SGHRS and YFSETQ. The CDR3 length is 16 residues. Unmatched junction bases numbered 6, after V lost 5 bases and J lost 2 bases. The CDR3 nucleotides are TGCGCCAGCAGGTCCTGGACAGGGGGCCCCTACAATGAGCAGTTCTTC. As protein: CASRSWTGGPYNEQFF.

V gene TRBV5-3 combines with J gene TRBJ2-2, with 10 bases lining up with TRBD2. TRBV5-3 counts as an open reading frame of uncertain function. The CDR3 has 19 residues. Losses at the gene ends were 3 bases for V and 3 bases for J; bases not matched to a gene: 14. CDR3 residues: CARSSVGRLAGEDTGELFF. As DNA, the CDR3 is TGTGCCAGAAGCTCGGTGGGGAGGCTAGCGGGAGAGGACACCGGGGAGCTGTTTTTT.

The J gene is TRBJ2-7, the V gene TRBV30, with a possible D match to TRBD2 (5 bases). The CDR3 runs 17 residues. Germline-derived CDR1 and CDR2 are GTSNPN and SVGIG (reference sequence). Trimming stripped 0 bases from V and 0 bases from J, with 18 bases between. The CDR3 nucleotides are TGTGCCTGGAGTGTACGGGTCGGGGTTTTCGTCTCCTACGAGCAGTACTTC. It yields the protein CAWSVRVGVFVSYEQYF.

The chain joins TRBV4-1 to TRBJ1-5; 7 bases align to TRBD1. The germline V gene has CDR1 MGHRA and CDR2 YSYEKL. The CDR3 loop spans 16 amino acids. Trimming cost V 3 bases and J 0 bases; bases outside gene matches: 5. The CDR3 reads CASSHRTGYSNQPQHF. In DNA, the CDR3 is TGCGCCAGCAGCCACCGGACAGGATATAGCAATCAGCCCCAGCATTTT.

The V gene is TRBV15, the J gene TRBJ2-1, with D perhaps TRBD1 (6 bases). The length of the CDR3 is 14 residues. Germline V gene sequence: CDR1 LNHNV, CDR2 YYDKDF (reference sequence). Trimming pared 4 bases from V and 11 bases from J, leaving 18 bases between. In nucleotides, the CDR3 is TGTGCCACCAGCACCCCAGGGACAAAGGGGAAGCAGTTCTTC. It is translated as CATSTPGTKGKQFF.

The V and J genes are TRBV27 and TRBJ2-5; D unclear. Germline-derived CDR1 and CDR2 are MNHEY and SMNVEV (reference sequence). Trimming cost V 2 bases and J 5 bases, with 9 bases left between them. This CDR3 region has 13 residues. The CDR3 loop is CASSLGPEETQYF. The CDR3, as DNA: TGTGCCAGCAGTTTAGGACCGGAGGAGACCCAGTACTTC.

This clone was recorded only once. The same CDR3 also results from other DNA sequences found in this sample. The chain joins TRBV27 to TRBJ2-7; D not certain. CDR3 length equals 13 residues. Germline CDR1 MNHEY, CDR2 SMNVEV (reference sequence). V was pared by 4 bases and J by 0 bases, with 7 bases between. In DNA form, the CDR3 reads TGTGCCAGCAGTTCCCTTGGCTCCTACGAGCAGTACTTC. It is translated as CASSSLGSYEQYF.

A note on this clone: This may be a read error, as it is one base from a much larger clone. This CDR3 is also generated by other DNA sequences in the sample. The chain links TRBV7-8 to TRBJ2-2; D not resolved. V was cut by 2 bases and J by 7 bases, with 2 bases left in between. The CDR3 covers 11 residues. Germline-derived CDR1 and CDR2 are SGHVS and FQNEAQ. CDR3 protein: CASSLSGELFF. In DNA, the CDR3 is TGTGCCAGCAGCTTAAGCGGGGAGCTGTTTTTT.

This rearrangement joins TRBV6-1 to TRBJ1-5, with TRBD1 identical over 8 bases. Trimming cost V 0 bases and J 6 bases; bases outside gene matches: 13. Per germline, CDR1 MNHNS and CDR2 SASEGT. This CDR3 contains 18 residues. CDR3 DNA: TGTGCCAGCAGTGAAGCGCTTGTATTGACAGGGGAGTTTCAGCCCCAGCATTTT. Translation: CASSEALVLTGEFQPQHF.

The V and J genes are TRBV27 and TRBJ2-7; D gene uncertain. The V end was cut by 10 bases, the J end by 0 bases, with 13 bases between. CDR1 and CDR2 (germline): MNHEY, SMNVEV (reference sequence). CDR3 length: 13 amino acids. CDR3 amino acids: CATRLRSSYEQYF. The CDR3 DNA reads as TGTGCCACCCGGTTGCGTAGCTCCTACGAGCAGTACTTC.

The chain carries TRBV9 and TRBJ2-5, with 7 positions matching TRBD1. The germline V gene encodes CDR1 SGDLS and CDR2 YYNGEE. Trimming cost V 3 bases and J 4 bases; bases outside gene matches: 12. The CDR3 contains 16 residues. The CDR3 is CASSGDETGNRETQYF. CDR3 DNA: TGTGCCAGCAGCGGAGACGAGACAGGGAATCGAGAGACCCAGTACTTC. Full variable domain (outside the CDR3, taken from reference TRBV9 and TRBJ2-5): DSGVTQTPKHLITATGQRVTLRCSPRSGDLSVYWYQQSLDQGLQFLIQYYNGEERAKGNILERFSAQQFPDLHSELNLSSLELGDSALYFCASSGDETGNRETQYFGPGTRLLVL.

The chain is built from TRBV28 and TRBJ2-1; 9 bases align to TRBD1. This CDR3 comprises 14 residues. CDR1 MDHEN and CDR2 SYDVKM come from the germline V gene. V dropped 9 bases and J dropped 6; count of bases not matched to a gene: 9. The CDR3 reads CASSGTGTANEQFF. The CDR3 DNA reads TGTGCCAGTTCCGGGACAGGGACCGCCAATGAGCAGTTCTTC.